This TCR beta chain emerged from a study of cytomegalovirus exposure and HLA in healthy donors listed by TCRdb under 2017. About the study as a whole: In an earlier analysis of under 750 of the donors, less than 350 Gb of sequence data and 120 million or so unique TCR beta sequences from roughly 200 million T cells were reported. About 300 gigabases of sequencing data and approximately 85 million unique TCR sequences were included in an early release covering 550 to 800 HLA-typed donors. The genetic ancestry cluster associated with self-reported Caucasian donors included approximately 85% of the 300 to 450 genotyped donors. The study was designed to test whether signatures of past pathogen exposure could be identified by cataloging public T cell receptors. The study used immunosequencing to profile the T cell repertoires of several hundred subjects and linked those repertoires to cytomegalovirus serostatus. Along with the approximately 700-subject first cohort, a separate validation cohort of approximately 110 different subjects was used. High-throughput TCR immunosequencing, statistical association of individual TCRs with disease status, and machine learning were combined to predict cytomegalovirus infection status. A later analysis re-examined previously published TCR beta repertoires from more than 600 donors and added high-resolution HLA genotyping to investigate patterns of TCR occurrence. Rather than drawing on any new phenotypic data, the later analysis identified candidate immune exposures from TCR beta sequences and the way those sequences occurred across donors. In an earlier analysis of 587 of the donors, high-throughput TCR beta sequencing was used to judge whether each TCR beta V gene segment behaved as functional or pseudogenic. Alongside the repertoire data, information on donor age, sex, ethnicity and CMV serostatus was compiled. In a later genetic analysis, genome-wide SNP genotypes for about 65% of the 666 donors were used, and that subset was treated as a discovery cohort. All discovery cohort repertoires had been generated on a single sequencing platform. HLA typing included class I and class II loci at four-digit resolution. The number of donors typed differed by locus, with about 629-640 for A, B, C, DRB1 and DQB1, roughly 520 for DQA1, 600 to 610 for DPA1, and some 440 for DPB1. About five DR-DQ haplotypes were treated as single units for association and clustering because of strong linkage in the cohort. Across around 400 genotyped donors of the cohort, an average of roughly 200,000 unique TCR beta nucleotide sequences per donor were sequenced, and roughly 20% of those sequences were non-productive. What the authors observed across the whole study: This cohort had only TCR beta chains sequenced, and the lack of alpha or paired-chain data limited which features could be detected. The earlier analysis of 587 of the donors excluded 15 to 20 rarely observed V segments, including chromosome 9 orphons, because counts were too low. In a later analysis, most CMV-associated TCR beta chains were found to appear HLA-restricted, with HLA associations seemingly driven largely by CMV exposure. The sequencing pipeline was judged likely to have produced a cluster of highly shared sequence variants as a technical artifact. Strong co-occurrence of HLA alleles, especially DR and DQ, made assigning TCR associations to individual alleles difficult. Specific HLA alleles were associated with around 18,000 TCR beta sequences at a false discovery rate of 0.05 in a later analysis. According to a later analysis, TCR association rates differed among HLA loci, with DRB1 alleles showing the most associated TCRs and HLA-C alleles showing the fewest. A further reported finding was that TCR beta sequences accurately predicted the HLA-A and HLA-B alleles for most subjects in the first cohort. A later genetic analysis associated a missense DCLRE1C variant with V-gene and J-gene trimming of TCR beta chains, and an independent cohort replicated the association. Linkage disequilibrium might explain the correlated functional status among segregating V segments, but an unknown experimental factor could not be ruled out. According to a later analysis, parvovirus B19, influenza, CMV and Epstein-Barr virus appeared linked to several top co-occurrence clusters. The study gave a list of 150 to 200 TCR beta chains associated with cytomegalovirus. In both the original and validation cohorts, the classifier was reported to diagnose cytomegalovirus status with high specificity and sensitivity. CMV serostatus was the only immune exposure information available for the cohort. In an earlier analysis of approximately 590 of the donors, most TCR beta V segments appeared in productive rearrangements about 87% or about 30% of the time, broadly matching IMGT annotations. Some IMGT-functional V segments, including TRBV6-2 and TRBV6-3, could not be told apart with the 87-base-pair reads, so those segments were excluded. While some public TCRs were present in many individuals, most TCR sequences turned up only very rarely across donors. Roughly uniform sequencing depth across donors was assumed in presence/absence analyses, although this assumption may not hold. Because some donors lacked HLA typing at each locus, the association tests relied only on the typed subset. In vitro tests confirmed that a few of the cytomegalovirus-associated TCR beta chains recognize cytomegalovirus antigens. In a later analysis, HLA-associated TCR beta chains showed more clonal expansion and lower generation probabilities than non-associated chains that were equally common. Compared with the approximately 600-donor mean, donors in an Asian-associated ancestry cluster had fewer N-insertions in productive TCRs, according to a later genetic analysis. It was suggested by the authors that the approach could potentially be generalized to other disease states and immunological phenotypes.

In total, about 650 healthy bone marrow donors made up the cohort. At the time of sampling, every cohort member was nominally healthy, though immune exposures that went unrecorded were likely present. The donor was CMV seronegative and was included in the group of around 320 seronegative cohort members. A peripheral blood sample was provided by each donor, and peripheral blood mononuclear cells were used for TCR beta sequencing. The Qiagen DNeasy Blood Extraction Kit was used to extract genomic DNA from the blood cell samples. Libraries were made using the immunoSEQ multiplex PCR assay. A mixture of 60 forward primers for TCR Vbeta segments and 13 reverse primers for TCR Jbeta segments was used in the multiplex PCR. The CDR3 region of rearranged TCR beta genes was amplified from genomic DNA by a multiplex PCR assay. Amplified TCR beta libraries were sequenced as 87-base-pair reads on the Illumina HiSeq System. In the source study's methods: A later analysis tallied 75 million to 95 million unique TCR beta chains across the 610 or so repertoires, and approximately 11 million of those chains were shared by two or more donors. To remove PCR and sequencing errors, raw reads were error-corrected and collapsed into unique sequences using a nearest-neighbor algorithm that merged closely related sequences. CDR3 sequences were aligned to IMGT reference sequences to assign V, D and J gene segments. For a sequence to be retained, a match of at least six nucleotides was required to both a V gene segment and a J gene segment. A rearrangement was called productive if the CDR3 had no stop codons and remained in frame with V and J, and every other rearrangement was called non-productive. CDR3 was defined by IMGT convention, running from the second conserved V-encoded cysteine to the conserved J-encoded phenylalanine. The earlier analysis of roughly 590 of the donors excluded any sequence lacking an unambiguous match to a single V gene segment. An earlier analysis of some 500 of the donors classified V segments as functional when productive rearrangements were above 56.7% and as segregating when the standard deviation between donors was above 5%. To diagnose cytomegalovirus status from the catalog of TCR beta chain sequences, a statistical classification framework was built. In a later analysis, V and J genes were assigned by comparing TCR nucleotide sequences against IMGT/GENE-DB human TR gene sequences. A later analysis assigned CDR3 sequences and most-parsimonious VDJ recombination scenarios with the TCRdist pipeline. In a later analysis, each TCR beta chain was defined by its CDR3 amino acid sequence together with its V-gene family, and reads lacking a unique V-gene family were excluded. A later analysis removed over 500 highly shared, low-generation-probability nucleotide sequences to deal with suspected cross-contamination and a sequencing artifact. For each public chain, a later analysis derived a clonal expansion index from normalized ranks of inferred template counts within each repertoire. A later analysis computed generation probabilities with a VDJ recombination model fitted to out-of-frame rearrangements, and checked the results against IGoR. In a later analysis, TCR-TCR, TCR-HLA and TCR-CMV co-occurrence was scored with hypergeometric tests, and a repertoire-size bias correction was applied to TCR pairs. False discovery rates were estimated in a later analysis by permuting HLA or CMV assignments 20 times. A later analysis grouped co-occurring TCRs with DBSCAN, adding TCRdist sequence similarity when clustering within HLA-allele-positive subsets. Repertoires with fewer than 30,000 or more than 120,000 public chains, plus five repertoires with anomalous nucleotide sharing, were excluded from co-occurrence clustering. Imported from immuneACCESS, the table was reduced by TCRdb to in-frame sequences with V and J called. These copies leave out some clones; in studies compared against another copy, an unresolved V gene accounts for under half, and the cause of the remainder is not known. V and J calls and clone size follow that table, whereas D and trimming were derived from the DNA. Across this sample there are about 140,000 clones, with around 65% seen only once. 1.8% of the sample goes to the ten largest clones.

The CDR3 goes from the cysteine to the phenylalanine over 17 residues. Only the CDR3 portion is preserved as DNA: 51 bases, with reading frame beginning at the first base. Trimming takes 2 bases off V and 10 bases off J; junction bases not matched to a gene: 13. The germline V gene encodes CDR1 LGHNA and CDR2 YNFKEQ. In the case of this clone: Its antigen is not yet known. The record has no base qualities; no much larger clone is one base away.

Sequenced input: PBMCs. This sequence was found in a male donor in good health and CMV-seronegative. This sequence uses TRBV4-2 and TRBJ1-6; 8 bases in the junction line up with TRBD1. In nucleotides, the sequence is TGTGCCAGCAGCCAACTACAGGGGGTCCTAACCCCCTCACCCCTCCACTTT. It translates to CASSQLQGVLTPSPLHF.